The rows below give T cell receptor beta chains drawn from one sample of a study of blood T cell repertoires in COVID-19. TCRdb's copy holds only in-frame clones and misses some; the assay was immunoSEQ multiplex PCR. Found here are about 58,000 clones, about nine tenths of them singletons; the top ten hold about a fifth. The sequenced material came from peripheral blood. The receptors derive from a woman between 50 and 59 years old with active or convalescent COVID-19. CDR3s include the opening cysteine and the closing phenylalanine or tryptophan. Fields, in order: V gene, D gene, J gene, clone size, CDR3 protein, CDR3 DNA. D genes are given only for firm matches. Size tells how often a clone was seen (once, few, many) or the class of an expanded clone, and some rows leave it out.

TRBV2	.	TRBJ2-5	.	CASKVGGGRTQYF	TGTGCCAGCAAAGTTGGCGGGGGCCGGACCCAGTACTTC
TRBV2	.	TRBJ2-1	.	CASSYSDEQFF	TGTGCCAGCAGCTATAGCGATGAGCAGTTCTTC
TRBV2	.	TRBJ2-7	.	CASSEARAYEQYF	TGTGCCAGCAGTGAAGCGCGGGCCTACGAGCAGTACTTC
TRBV3-1/TRBV3-2	TRBD1	TRBJ1-1	.	CASSLGTGDVEAFF	TGTGCCAGCAGCCTAGGGACAGGCGACGTTGAAGCTTTCTTT
TRBV2	TRBD1	TRBJ2-5	few	CASSGTGQETQYF	TGTGCCAGCAGTGGGACAGGCCAAGAGACCCAGTACTTC
TRBV27	.	TRBJ1-1	.	CASSLSSGPPMNTEAFF	TGTGCCAGCAGTTTATCAAGCGGGCCCCCTATGAACACTGAAGCTTTCTTT
TRBV5-1	.	TRBJ2-7	once	CASSLGESSYEQYF	TGCGCCAGCAGCTTGGGCGAGAGCTCCTACGAGCAGTACTTC
TRBV6-4	TRBD2	TRBJ2-3	.	CASSQMGLAGADTQYF	TGTGCCAGCAGTCAAATGGGACTAGCGGGAGCAGATACGCAGTATTTT
TRBV10-3	TRBD1	TRBJ2-1	.	CAISDQFLSDRGDNEQFF	TGTGCCATCAGTGACCAGTTCCTTTCGGACAGGGGAGACAATGAGCAGTTCTTC
TRBV18	.	TRBJ1-5	.	CASSPGSNQPQHF	TGTGCCAGCTCACCTGGCAGCAATCAGCCCCAGCATTTT
TRBV5-1	TRBD2	TRBJ2-2	.	CASTLREGSLNTGELFF	TGCGCCAGCACCCTCCGGGAGGGATCCCTAAACACCGGGGAGCTGTTTTTT
TRBV5-8	.	TRBJ2-4	.	CASSSPSVAKNIQYF	TGTGCCAGCAGCTCTCCCAGCGTAGCCAAAAACATTCAGTACTTC
TRBV5-6	TRBD1	TRBJ1-5	.	CASSFGGGGYQPQHF	TGTGCCAGCAGCTTTGGAGGGGGCGGGTATCAGCCCCAGCATTTT
TRBV7-9	TRBD1	TRBJ1-6	.	CASSSDRVYNSPLHF	TGTGCCAGCAGCTCCGACAGGGTTTATAATTCACCCCTCCACTTT
TRBV2	TRBD2	TRBJ2-7	many	CASSAAGTRGYEQYF	TGTGCCAGCAGCGCAGCCGGGACTAGGGGCTACGAGCAGTACTTC
TRBV12-3/TRBV12-4	.	TRBJ2-2	.	CASSFLPGELFF	TGTGCCAGCAGTTTCCTCCCCGGGGAGCTGTTTTTT
TRBV21-1	.	TRBJ1-2	once	CATNHPTTQNYGYTF	TGTGCCACCAATCACCCTACGACTCAAAACTATGGCTACACCTTC
TRBV7-3	.	TRBJ2-3	.	CASSLGGLTDTQYF	TGTGCCAGCAGCTTGGGGGGGCTAACAGATACGCAGTATTTT
TRBV2	TRBD1	TRBJ1-2	.	CASSGTQGAAGYTF	TGTGCCAGCAGTGGAACACAGGGGGCCGCTGGCTACACCTTC
TRBV3-1/TRBV3-2	TRBD2	TRBJ2-3	.	CASSHPGTSVDTDTQYF	TGTGCCAGCAGCCATCCGGGGACTAGCGTAGACACAGATACGCAGTATTTT
TRBV25-1	.	TRBJ2-5	.	CASSESPTGILVETQYF	TGTGCCAGCAGTGAATCACCGACAGGCATCTTAGTTGAGACCCAGTACTTC
TRBV25-1	TRBD1	TRBJ1-1	.	CASTGGMNTEAFF	TGTGCCAGCACAGGGGGTATGAACACTGAAGCTTTCTTT
TRBV4-1	.	TRBJ1-1	few	CASSQLSFSNTEAFF	TGCGCCAGCAGCCAACTCTCCTTTTCGAACACTGAAGCTTTCTTT
TRBV7-6	.	TRBJ1-4	.	CASSLTVLTNEKLFF	TGTGCCAGCAGCTTGACAGTTCTGACTAATGAAAAACTGTTTTTT
TRBV2	.	TRBJ1-5	.	CASRQDDQPQHF	TGTGCCAGCCGACAGGACGATCAGCCCCAGCATTTT
TRBV27	TRBD1	TRBJ1-1	few	CASSAGQGATEAFF	TGTGCCAGCAGTGCCGGACAGGGAGCTACTGAAGCTTTCTTT
TRBV19	.	TRBJ2-5	.	CASSPGVQRGTQYF	TGTGCCAGTAGTCCCGGGGTACAACGGGGGACCCAGTACTTC
TRBV5-1	TRBD2	TRBJ2-7	.	CASSFRGGREQYF	TGCGCCAGCAGCTTTCGGGGGGGTCGCGAGCAGTACTTC
TRBV21-1	.	TRBJ2-2	.	CASSPPTDAGGPLLNTGELFF	TGTGCCAGCAGCCCCCCCACGGATGCGGGAGGGCCTCTATTGAACACCGGGGAGCTGTTTTTT
TRBV25-1	.	TRBJ2-1	.	CASSLPSSGKQFF	TGTGCCAGCAGTTTGCCCTCCAGCGGAAAGCAGTTCTTC
TRBV3-1/TRBV3-2	TRBD2	TRBJ2-1	.	CASSQGSSGNNEQFF	TGTGCCAGCAGCCAAGGATCTAGCGGGAACAATGAGCAGTTCTTC
TRBV7-9	.	TRBJ2-1	once	CASSRTETLSYNEQFF	TGTGCCAGCAGCCGGACAGAGACCCTCTCCTACAATGAGCAGTTCTTC
TRBV2	TRBD2	TRBJ2-3	.	CASRAPGLATDTQYF	TGTGCCAGCAGAGCACCGGGACTAGCAACAGATACGCAGTATTTT
TRBV10-1	.	TRBJ2-3	once	CASSDPSRGTDTQYF	TGCGCCAGCAGTGATCCCTCCCGGGGCACAGATACGCAGTATTTT
TRBV30	.	TRBJ1-4	.	CAGTRVGEKLFF	TGTGCCGGAACCAGGGTTGGTGAAAAACTGTTTTTT
TRBV6-5	.	TRBJ1-2	.	CASSYSAQGDGYTF	TGTGCCAGCAGTTACTCAGCGCAGGGTGATGGCTACACCTTC
TRBV9	TRBD2	TRBJ2-2	.	CASSVRSSGTGELFF	TGTGCCAGCAGCGTAAGGTCTAGCGGCACCGGGGAGCTGTTTTTT
TRBV28	TRBD1	TRBJ1-2	.	CASSPGQGAGYGYTF	TGTGCCAGCAGTCCCGGACAGGGGGCGGGCTATGGCTACACCTTC
TRBV6-5	.	TRBJ2-5	.	CASSNTPYQETQYF	TGTGCCAGCAGTAATACACCGTACCAAGAGACCCAGTACTTC
TRBV10-2	.	TRBJ1-5	.	CASSEQGYSNQPQHF	TGCGCCAGCAGTGAACAGGGATATAGCAATCAGCCCCAGCATTTT